This is a list of T cell receptor beta chains from one sample in a study of T cell repertoires and HLA-DP antigens. What these receptors recognize is not known. The method was immunoSEQ multiplex PCR; TCRdb's version includes in-frame clones alone and lacks a portion of them. The sample includes some 110,000 clones, 80% to 95% of them seen just once. Material for sequencing was CD4+ T cells from PBMCs. The origin of the receptors is a woman younger than 30 in good health and CMV-seronegative. CDR3s include the opening cysteine and the closing phenylalanine or tryptophan. D genes are given only for firm matches. A clone size is listed for some rows: how often the clone was seen (once, few, many), or a class if it is expanded.

V	size	D	J	DNA	CDR3
TRBV5-6	-	-	TRBJ2-4	TGTGCCAGCAGCTTCGGACAGATAGCCAAAAACATTCAGTACTTC	CASSFGQIAKNIQYF
TRBV5-1	-	-	TRBJ1-2	TGCGCCAGCAGCTCGGATCCGGGACTGATCTATGGCTACACCTTC	CASSSDPGLIYGYTF
TRBV4-1	-	TRBD2	TRBJ2-5	TGCGCCAGCAGCCTAACTAGCGGGGAGACCCAGTACTTC	CASSLTSGETQYF
TRBV11-1	-	-	TRBJ2-2	TGTGCCAGCAGCCTCCTGGACAGCACCGGGGAGCTGTTTTTT	CASSLLDSTGELFF
TRBV6-4	once	TRBD1	TRBJ1-2	TGTGCCAGCAGAGCCTCCGGGACAGGGACTTATGGCTACACCTTC	CASRASGTGTYGYTF
TRBV5-4	-	TRBD1	TRBJ1-6	TGTGCCAGCAGCTTTGGGACAGGGGAAAATTCACCCCTCCACTTT	CASSFGTGENSPLHF
TRBV7-9	-	-	TRBJ1-2	TGTGCCAGCAGCTTAAGGAATGCCTTC	CASSLRNAF
TRBV6-7	-	-	TRBJ2-4	TGTGCCAGCAGCCGTGACCTAGCCAAAAACATTCAGTACTTC	CASSRDLAKNIQYF
TRBV7-6	-	-	TRBJ1-3	TGTGCCAGCAGCCCGCTTCGTCAGGGGCCCCGAATCTCTGGAAACACCATATATTTT	CASSPLRQGPRISGNTIYF
TRBV11-2	-	-	TRBJ2-2	TGTGCCAGCAGCCCCCGGACTCTATTGGGGGAGCTGTTTTTT	CASSPRTLLGELFF
TRBV7-2	once	-	TRBJ1-1	TGTGCCAGCAGCCGCCGGGGCGACACTGAAGCTTTCTTT	CASSRRGDTEAFF
TRBV28	-	-	TRBJ2-2	TGTGCCAGCACCTTAGGGGGGCTCAACACCGGGGAGCTGTTTTTT	CASTLGGLNTGELFF
TRBV5-1	-	-	TRBJ2-7	TGCGCCAGCAGCTTGGTAGCCTGGGGGGGGCCCTACGAGCAGTACTTC	CASSLVAWGGPYEQYF
TRBV10-3	-	TRBD1	TRBJ1-2	TGTGCCATCAGCTCGACAGGGGGCAACTATGGCTACACCTTC	CAISSTGGNYGYTF